Listed here are 5 T cell receptor beta chains from one sample, sequenced in a study of CD4 T cells in relation to SARS-CoV-2 and coronaviruses. The assay was immunoSEQ multiplex PCR, and TCRdb's table has in-frame clones only and misses some. The sample contains over 40,000 clones, nearly 85% of which appear only once. These receptors have no known antigen. The material sequenced was naive CD4+ T cells from PBMCs, cultured in vitro. Subset here: naive CD4+ T cells isolated by negative enrichment. Receptors originate from an adult with COVID-19.

This clone was observed a few times. The chain employs TRBV18 and TRBJ2-6, with D perhaps being TRBD1 or TRBD2 (6 bases each). The CDR3 runs to 16 residues. The ends were cut back, 10 bases at V and 0 bases at J, with 16 bases in the middle. Germline CDR1 reads KGHSH; CDR2 reads LQKENI. The CDR3 spells CATPGAASSGANVLTF. Here the CDR3 DNA reads TGTGCCACCCCGGGGGCAGCCAGCTCTGGGGCCAACGTCCTGACTTTC.

V and J are TRBV21-1 and TRBJ2-1; TRBD2, the table's D call, was not compared with the DNA. TRBV21-1 is reported as a pseudogene. The CDR3 is made up of 18 amino acids. CDR3: CASSKAGGSGSPGDEQFF. For the CDR3, the DNA is TGTGCCAGCAGCAAAGCCGGCGGTAGCGGGAGCCCTGGGGATGAGCAGTTCTTC.

V usage is TRBV19 and J usage is TRBJ1-5, with a tentative D call TRBD1 (6 bases). Germline V lookup: CDR1 LNHDA, CDR2 SQIVND (reference sequence). V gave up 3 bases and J gave up 0 bases, with 9 bases separating them. This CDR3 is 15 amino acids long. This chain's CDR3 is CASSMGGGSNQPQHF. CDR3 DNA sequence: TGTGCCAGTAGTATGGGAGGGGGTAGCAATCAGCCCCAGCATTTT.

The chain joins TRBV10-3 to TRBJ1-1; 8 bases fit TRBD1. CDR1 and CDR2 from the germline V gene are ENHRY and SYGVKD. The CDR3 length is 13 residues. V dropped 10 bases and J dropped 1; count of bases not matched to a gene: 5. The CDR3 coding sequence is TGTGCCACTGTCGGACAGGGGAACACTGAAGCTTTCTTT. The encoded protein is CATVGQGNTEAFF.

In this sample, this clone turned up a few times. The genes are TRBV19 and TRBJ2-7; D unclear. The CDR3 has 11 amino acids. CDR1 and CDR2 (germline): LNHDA, SQIVND (reference sequence). With 10 bases removed from V and 0 bases from J, the gap between germline ends came to 7 bases. Written as DNA, the CDR3 is TGTGCCACTGGGGTCTCCTACGAGCAGTACTTC. It specifies CATGVSYEQYF.